Included here is one T cell receptor (beta chain) sequence, with context. Its matching antigen is unknown. Original data processing: Some 100,000 patient and 1.3x10^5 or so healthy donor in-frame TCRbeta sequences came from conventional T cells. Only in-frame clones appear in the TCRdb table, and some are missing; sequencing was by immunoSEQ multiplex PCR. The V and J calls and the clone size are those of that table, but D and trimming were determined from the DNA. Among 20,000 to 30,000 clones, about 96% were seen once, and the ten largest hold around 0.22%. Trimming took 4 bases from V and 5 from J, leaving 6 bases between them. This CDR3 region has 11 residues. Germline V gene sequence: CDR1 MDHEN, CDR2 SYDVKM. These data belong to a study of B cell selection in AIRE deficiency. Study-level results: Roughly 31% of healthy-shared Treg sequences were found among patient Tconv cells.

Sorting defined conventional CD4 T cells as CD4+CD127+. This TCR was sampled from a human donor in good health. The specimen was CD4+CD127+ conventional T cells sorted from PBMCs. The chain uses TRBV28 and TRBJ2-7; no clear D gene. CDR3 region: CASSSSNEQYF. The CDR3 DNA reads as TGTGCCAGCAGTTCCTCTAACGAGCAGTACTTC.